The 20 T cell receptor beta chains below all came from one sample that was sequenced in a study of control samples from healthy donors and cancer patients. Only in-frame clones appear in the TCRdb table, and some are missing; sequencing was by immunoSEQ multiplex PCR. Seen here are some 74,000 clones, 85% to 95% observed once, and the top ten hold around 2.8%. Sequenced input: blood. The receptors stem from a woman aged 25-40 years in good health.

The chain employs TRBV7-8 and TRBJ1-4; D is undetermined. There are 14 residues in the CDR3. V was clipped by 6 bases and J by 8 bases, with 16 bases between them. From germline, CDR1 is SGHVS and CDR2 FQNEAQ. The CDR3 reads CASSPRPVVEKLFF. CDR3 nucleotide sequence: TGTGCCAGCAGTCCTCGCCCCGTGGTGGAAAAACTGTTTTTT.

The rearrangement uses TRBV5-1 and TRBJ2-4; TRBD2 agrees at 12 bases. There are 16 residues in the CDR3. J lost 8 bases, V lost 0 bases, and 6 bases had no gene match. Per germline, CDR1 SGHRS and CDR2 YFSETQ. DNA for the CDR3: TGCGCCAGCAGCTTGGAACTAGCGGGGGGAGGCGACATTCAGTACTTC. It translates to CASSLELAGGGDIQYF.

This chain links TRBV13 with TRBJ1-1, with 7 bases aligning to TRBD1. Germline V gene data show CDR1 as PRHDT and CDR2 as FYEKMQ (reference sequence). J gave up 7 bases and V 5 bases, and 7 bases lay outside the gene matches. The CDR3 consists of 13 residues. For the CDR3, the DNA is TGTGCCAGCAGCCCAGGGGGTTCAGGTGAAGCTTTCTTT. Protein product: CASSPGGSGEAFF.

The CDR3 coding sequence is TGTGCCATCAGAACCCTTCGGGACAGACAAAAAGCTTTCTTT. It encodes CAIRTLRDRQKAFF. J is TRBJ1-1 and V is TRBV10-3; 7 nucleotides match TRBD1. V trimming: 6 bases; J trimming: 9 bases; junction bases outside the gene matches: 13. This CDR3 has 14 residues. The germline V gene has CDR1 ENHRY and CDR2 SYGVKD.

This clone was counted between two and nine times. The rearrangement links TRBV19 to TRBJ2-3; 8 bases map to TRBD1. The CDR3 is 13 amino acids. CDR1 and CDR2 from the germline V gene are LNHDA and SQIVND (reference sequence). With V trimmed by 6 bases and J by 4 bases, 3 bases remained unmatched. The CDR3 DNA reads as TGTGCCAGTAGCAAGGACAGGGCAGATACGCAGTATTTT. Amino acid sequence: CASSKDRADTQYF.

The V gene is TRBV5-1, the J gene TRBJ1-1; no reliable D call. Looked up from germline, CDR1 is SGHRS and CDR2 is YFSETQ. There are 15 residues in the CDR3. Trimming cost V 6 bases and J 0 bases, with 15 bases left between them. The CDR3 region has the DNA TGCGCCAGCAACGATGGACGCCCCATGAACACTGAAGCTTTCTTT. This encodes CASNDGRPMNTEAFF.

The chain uses TRBV7-8 and TRBJ2-7, with D perhaps matching TRBD2 (6 bases). Trimming took off 5 bases at V and 3 bases at J, with 14 bases between the two ends. Germline V gene sequence: CDR1 SGHVS, CDR2 FQNEAQ. This CDR3 comprises 14 residues. The CDR3 protein is CASSPDPRDYEQYF. In DNA form, the CDR3 reads TGTGCCAGCAGCCCGGACCCGCGGGACTACGAGCAGTACTTC.

CDR3 DNA sequence: TGTGCCAGCGGAGAACTCGGGACAATGGGCTACACCTTC. This codes for CASGELGTMGYTF. The chain links TRBV12-3 or TRBV12-4 to TRBJ1-2, with TRBD1 as a possible D gene (6 bases). The CDR3 extends over 13 amino acids. V was trimmed by 8 bases and J by 8 bases, leaving 18 bases between them.

The genes are TRBV5-1 and TRBJ1-1; D is undetermined. Germline V gives CDR1 SGHRS, CDR2 YFSETQ. The V end was cut by 9 bases, the J end by 0 bases, with 12 bases between. The CDR3 is made up of 13 amino acids. The chain's CDR3 is CATSLAMNTEAFF. The DNA of the CDR3 is TGCGCCACCTCGCTAGCCATGAACACTGAAGCTTTCTTT.

The CDR3 loop reads CAWTLIQGNTEAFF. CDR3 DNA sequence: TGTGCCTGGACTTTAATACAGGGGAACACTGAAGCTTTCTTT. The chain links TRBV30 to TRBJ1-1, with D maybe TRBD1 (6 bases). CDR1 is GTSNPN and CDR2 is SVGIG in the germline V gene (reference sequence). CDR3 size: 14 residues. Trimming left V 4 bases short and J 1 base short, with 13 bases between.

The chain carries TRBV14 and TRBJ1-1, with unresolved D. Trimming stripped 1 base from V and 1 base from J, with 4 bases between. This CDR3 has 13 amino acids. From germline, CDR1 is SGHDN and CDR2 FVKESK. Written as DNA, the CDR3 is TGTGCCAGCAGCCAAGGCTGGAACACTGAAGCTTTCTTT. It yields the protein CASSQGWNTEAFF.

The chain employs TRBV6-5 and TRBJ2-5, with 12 bases lining up with TRBD2. V lost 0 bases, J lost 4 bases, and 0 bases stayed unmatched. Germline V gives CDR1 MNHEY, CDR2 SVGAGI. The CDR3 consists of 15 residues. CDR3 sequence: CASSYSTSGGETQYF. In DNA form, the CDR3 reads TGTGCCAGCAGTTACTCGACTAGCGGGGGAGAGACCCAGTACTTC.

The rearrangement links TRBV3-1 (or the pseudogene TRBV3-2) to TRBJ1-1; 8 bases are shared with TRBD1. The CDR3 loop spans 11 amino acids. In germline, CDR1 is LGHDT, CDR2 YNNKEL (reference sequence). Trimming cost V 4 bases and J 11 bases; bases outside gene matches: 3. In DNA, the CDR3 is TGTGCCAGCAGCCGGACAGGGTGGGCTTTCTTT. Translated, it gives CASSRTGWAFF.

This chain links TRBV6-1 with TRBJ1-2, with 8 bases that match TRBD1. CDR3 size: 15 residues. With 3 bases clipped from V and 4 bases from J, the junction kept 7 bases outside the gene matches. In germline, CDR1 is MNHNS, CDR2 SASEGT. CDR3 nucleotide sequence: TGTGCCAGCAGTGATGGGACAGGCGCGGGCTATGGCTACACCTTC. This codes for CASSDGTGAGYGYTF.

This chain links TRBV12-3 or TRBV12-4 with TRBJ1-5, with no clear D. This CDR3 contains 13 residues. V shed 3 bases and J shed 6 bases, with 9 bases lying between them. The CDR3 sequence is CASSFQYRQPQHF. CDR3 bases: TGTGCCAGCAGTTTTCAGTATCGTCAGCCCCAGCATTTT.

The V call is TRBV11-3, the J call TRBJ1-3; D unclear. V lost 6 bases to trimming and J lost 1 base, with 10 bases between them. Germline V CDR1 and CDR2: SGHNT, YENEEA. The CDR3 is 14 residues long. The CDR3 DNA sequence: TGTGCCAGCAGGGGATCTGGGTCTGGAAACACCATATATTTT. Translation gives CASRGSGSGNTIYF.

The CDR3 DNA sequence: TGTGCCAGCAGTTTAGGGGGGAGTTTAGGCAATCAGCCCCAGCATTTT. It encodes CASSLGGSLGNQPQHF. The chain links TRBV27 to TRBJ1-5, with a weak D call TRBD1 (5 bases). V was pared by 2 bases and J by 2 bases, with 13 bases between. In germline, CDR1 is MNHEY, CDR2 SMNVEV (reference sequence). CDR3 length equals 16 residues.

The chain links TRBV6-6 to TRBJ1-5; D is uncertain. The V gene's germline CDR1 is MNHNY and CDR2 SVGAGI (reference sequence). CDR3 length: 15 amino acids. The V and J ends lost 4 bases and 6 bases respectively, with 16 bases between them. Here the CDR3 reads CASSFALEGGQPQHF. In DNA, the CDR3 is TGTGCCAGCAGTTTCGCCCTGGAGGGTGGTCAGCCCCAGCATTTT.

The chain links TRBV14 to TRBJ2-7; D gene ambiguous. Looked up from germline, CDR1 is SGHDN and CDR2 is FVKESK. The CDR3 contains 8 residues. Here the CDR3 reads CANHQRDV. The CDR3, as DNA: TGTGCCAACCACCAAAGGGACGTC.

The chain links TRBV4-1 to TRBJ1-4; D not certain. Trimming cost V 2 bases and J 0 bases, with 7 bases left between them. Germline CDR1 MGHRA, CDR2 YSYEKL. The CDR3 length is 15 residues. The CDR3 loop is CASSQRASTNEKLFF. The CDR3, as DNA: TGCGCCAGCAGCCAACGAGCATCAACTAATGAAAAACTGTTTTTT.